The subject of this entry is one T cell receptor (beta chain). The target antigen is unknown. Profiling relied on immunoSEQ multiplex PCR, and the TCRdb table lists in-frame clones only, not all of them. Here the sample spans around 2.1 million clones, roughly 91% being singletons. This CDR3 region has 15 residues. Germline V gene lookup returns CDR1 MNHNS and CDR2 SASEGT. V dropped 3 bases and J dropped 3; count of bases not matched to a gene: 5. The data were obtained in a study of shared clonotypes between healthy human individuals. Study as a whole: Serving as donors were a couple of women and a few men, whose ages spanned 18 to 49. Per-donor plates numbered three CD4 naive, three CD4 memory, two CD8 naive and one CD8 memory.

Study-wide findings and caveats: The study found roughly 5% of naive CD4 clonotypes shared across several donors.

CD8 cells classed as naive were CD45RO-negative and positively selected for CCR7, excluding terminally differentiated effector memory CD45RA+ cells. The study drew all its donors from Caucasian adults living in Nashville, Tennessee. The rearrangement joins TRBV6-1 to TRBJ1-3; 7 positions match TRBD1. The TCR sequence derives from a man between 18 and 35 years old in good health. Some clones in this sample may be carry-over from other donors' samples. The source material was naive CD8+ T cells from PBMCs. CDR3 in DNA: TGTGCCAGCAGTGAGAGGGGGCCAGGTGGAAACACCATATATTTT. Translation: CASSERGPGGNTIYF.